This passage covers 12 T cell receptor beta chains from one sample sequenced in a study of shared clonotypes between healthy human individuals (TCRdb year 2020). Library preparation employed the immunoSEQ multiplex PCR assay. TCRdb carries this immuneACCESS record with in-frame sequences only. Its versions omit some clonotypes, under half of them owing to an unresolved V gene in the studies checked, with the rest unexplained. The sample table holds 850,000 to 1,100,000 clones, of which roughly 80% were seen once. The top ten constitute about 0.94% of the sample. Material for sequencing was memory CD4+ T cells from PBMCs. In light of the paper, this sample's cell subset or site label describes: CD45RA-negative fraction. The receptors derive from a man aged 18 to 35 in good health. Some clones in this sample may be carry-over from other donors' samples.

This clone showed up just once. The chain combines TRBV11-2 with TRBJ2-5, with 8 bases fitting TRBD1. Germline trimming cut 2 bases from V and 11 bases from J; bases unmatched to any gene: 4. Germline CDR1 SGHAT, CDR2 FQNNGV. CDR3 size: 12 residues. CDR3 nucleotide sequence: TGTGCCAGCAGCTTAAACAGGGGGATTCAGTACTTC. It yields the protein CASSLNRGIQYF.

This clone has a single count. CDR3 sequence reads: CASSLVGQSYEQYF. The CDR3 nucleotides read TGCGCCAGCAGCTTGGTGGGACAGTCCTACGAGCAGTACTTC. V and J are TRBV5-1 and TRBJ2-7, with TRBD1 matching 7 bases. V was pared by 0 bases and J by 1 base, with 1 base of the junction left unmatched. Germline CDR1 SGHRS, CDR2 YFSETQ. The CDR3 covers 14 residues. Complete variable domain (other parts from reference TRBV5-1 and TRBJ2-7): KAGVTQTPRYLIKTRGQQVTLSCSPISGHRSVSWYQQTPGQGLQFLFEYFSETQRNKGNFPGRFSGRQFSNSRSEMNVSTLELGDSALYLCASSLVGQSYEQYFGPGTRLTVT.

This rearrangement joins TRBV11-2 to TRBJ2-1, with 15 nucleotides matching TRBD2. The V and J ends lost 5 bases and 9 bases, in that order; junction bases with no gene match: 5. Germline V gene sequence: CDR1 SGHAT, CDR2 FQNNGV. This CDR3 region has 15 residues. The CDR3 DNA reads as TGTGCCAGCAGCCCCGGGACTAGCGGGAGGTCTGAGCAGTTCTTC. Translated, it gives CASSPGTSGRSEQFF.

The chain employs TRBV28 and TRBJ1-2; no clear D. The germline V and J ends were trimmed by 3 bases and 4 bases, with 9 bases remaining between them. The CDR3 sequence is 13 residues long. The V gene's germline CDR1 is MDHEN and CDR2 SYDVKM. The CDR3 bases are TGTGCCAGCAGTTTGGAGGCGGTCTATGGCTACACCTTC. It yields the protein CASSLEAVYGYTF.

The gene calls are TRBV11-2 and TRBJ2-7; the D gene is possibly TRBD2 (6 bases). Trimming removed 5 bases from V and 2 bases from J, with 10 bases in between. The germline V gene has CDR1 SGHAT and CDR2 FQNNGV. This CDR3 region has 13 residues. This CDR3 reads CASSLWGAYEQYF. Written as DNA, the CDR3 is TGTGCCAGCAGCCTTTGGGGGGCCTACGAGCAGTACTTC. The complete variable domain, with remaining parts taken from reference TRBV11-2 and TRBJ2-7, reads EAGVAQSPRYKIIEKRQSVAFWCNPISGHATLYWYQQILGQGPKLLIQFQNNGVVDDSQLPKDRFSAERLKGVDSTLKIQPAKLEDSAVYLCASSLWGAYEQYFGPGTRLTVT.

This clone was seen more than once but under ten times. The rearrangement joins TRBV10-1 to TRBJ1-1, with D uncertain. The CDR3 consists of 16 residues. CDR1 is WNHNN and CDR2 is SYGVQD in the germline V gene (reference sequence). V dropped 0 bases and J dropped 2 bases, with 13 bases sitting between them. CDR3 residues: CASSESTGFLNTEAFF. The CDR3 nucleotides read TGCGCCAGCAGTGAGTCGACGGGATTCTTAAACACTGAAGCTTTCTTT.

The chain recombines TRBV5-4 with TRBJ2-7; maybe TRBD1 (6 bases). Deletions cut 4 bases from V and 5 bases from J, with 19 bases between. This CDR3 is built from 15 residues. The germline V gene encodes CDR1 SGHNT and CDR2 YYREEE (reference sequence). The CDR3 sequence is CASSQQQGPAHEQYF. In DNA, the CDR3 is TGTGCCAGCAGCCAACAACAGGGTCCTGCCCACGAGCAGTACTTC.

This clone has more than one count but fewer than ten. The V gene is TRBV11-2, the J gene TRBJ1-1; D not certain. This CDR3 has 13 amino acids. Germline V gene data show CDR1 as SGHAT and CDR2 as FQNNGV. V was trimmed by 3 bases and J by 3 bases, leaving 8 bases between them. CDR3 coding DNA: TGTGCCAGCAGCTTCCCGGCCTACACTGAAGCTTTCTTT. Its translation is CASSFPAYTEAFF.

The V gene is TRBV7-8, the J gene TRBJ2-7; unclear D gene. The CDR3 extends over 14 amino acids. The ends were cut back, 2 bases at V and 0 bases at J, with 8 bases in the middle. Germline V lookup: CDR1 SGHVS, CDR2 FQNEAQ. The CDR3 loop is CASSLIGHSYEQYF. CDR3 bases: TGTGCCAGCAGCTTAATAGGCCACTCCTACGAGCAGTACTTC.

Of note for this clone: The same CDR3 is also encoded by other DNA sequences in this sample. The V and J genes are TRBV6-5 and TRBJ1-1; D ambiguous. From germline, CDR1 is MNHEY and CDR2 SVGAGI. V dropped 2 bases and J dropped 5 bases, with 9 bases sitting between them. CDR3 length: 13 residues. CDR3 nucleotides: TGTGCCAGCAGTTACCGCGGAGGAACTGAAGCTTTCTTT. Encoded protein: CASSYRGGTEAFF.

This clone was counted once. The V call is TRBV7-8, the J call TRBJ2-7, with 8 positions matching TRBD1. From germline, CDR1 is SGHVS and CDR2 FQNEAQ. J was trimmed by 4 bases and V by 0 bases; bases with no gene match: 2. The CDR3 consists of 14 residues. The CDR3 DNA reads as TGTGCCAGCAGCTTAGCTGACAGGGGATACGAGCAGTACTTC. Its protein is CASSLADRGYEQYF.

The gene calls are TRBV4-3 and TRBJ1-1; D is unclear. The CDR3 spans 15 residues. Trimming removed 1 base from V and 11 bases from J, with 20 bases in between. Germline CDR1 and CDR2: LGHNA and YSLEER. CDR3 sequence: CASSQVAHVDGVAFF. DNA for the CDR3: TGCGCCAGCAGCCAAGTTGCCCATGTGGATGGGGTCGCTTTCTTT.